A selection of T cell receptor beta chains follows, all from one sample in a study of T cells after yellow fever vaccination. Using its own MiXCR run on the 5' RACE reads, TCRdb lists one record per CDR3 protein. This sample has 150,000 to 200,000 distinct CDR3 sequences, with roughly 6.2% found just once. The starting material was CD4+ T cells sorted from PBMCs, obtained on the day of the first yellow fever vaccination. The receptors originated from a man between 18 and 29 years old who received the YFV17D yellow fever vaccine. Both conserved end residues are part of each CDR3. Fields, in order: J gene, V gene, clone size, D gene, CDR3 DNA, CDR3 protein. The D gene is left open where the match is weak. Clone size is not always given. Where it is, it says once, few, many or a class for expanded clones.

>TRBJ2-1|TRBV7-3|NA|TRBD2
TGTGCCAGCAAAACTAGCGGGGACAACAATGAGCAGTTCTTC
CASKTSGDNNEQFF
>TRBJ1-2|TRBV5-1|many|NA
TGCGCCAGCAGCATGGACGGTAACTATGGCTACACCTTC
CASSMDGNYGYTF
>TRBJ1-4|TRBV5-1|many|NA
TGCGCCAGCAGCTTCGAGGGAAATGAAAAACTGTTTTTT
CASSFEGNEKLFF
>TRBJ2-5|TRBV5-1|NA|NA
TGCGCCAGCAGTGTAGGGAACCGGAGGGAGACCCAGTACTTC
CASSVGNRRETQYF
>TRBJ2-7|TRBV11-2|few|NA
TGTGCCAGCAGCCAGGGTTTCGAGCAGTACTTC
CASSQGFEQYF
>TRBJ1-3|TRBV6-6|many|NA
TGTGCCAGCAGTTACGCCCTTGGAAACACCATATATTTT
CASSYALGNTIYF
>TRBJ2-5|TRBV5-1|NA|NA
TGCGCCAGCAGCTCCAACTACCAAGAGACCCAGTACTTC
CASSSNYQETQYF
>TRBJ1-1|TRBV20-1|many|NA
TGCAGTGCAATAGGGTTGAACACTGAAGCTTTCTTT
CSAIGLNTEAFF
>TRBJ2-1|TRBV7-3|many|NA
TGTGCCAGCAGCTTCGACAGGAGCTCCTACAATGAGCAGTTCTTC
CASSFDRSSYNEQFF
>TRBJ2-3|TRBV7-9|many|NA
TGTGCCAGCAGCTTAGTTACGCGGAGCACAGATACGCAGTATTTT
CASSLVTRSTDTQYF
>TRBJ1-1|TRBV9|few|TRBD1
TGTGCCAGCAGCGCTCACACAGGGGGCCTCGTGGCTTTCTTT
CASSAHTGGLVAFF
>TRBJ2-5|TRBV9|many|TRBD2
TGTGCCAGCAGCGCGGGTTTAGCGGGGGATGAGACCCAGTACTTC
CASSAGLAGDETQYF
>TRBJ2-5|TRBV12-3/TRBV12-4|many|TRBD2
TGTGCCAGCGGAGGGACTAGCGGGGGCCTATTCGGGGACTTC
CASGGTSGGLFGDF
>TRBJ1-4|TRBV4-1|many|TRBD1
TGCGCCAGCAGCCAAGGGTATCGAGGACAGGGAGGAGAAAAACTGTTTTTT
CASSQGYRGQGGEKLFF
>TRBJ1-5|TRBV12-3/TRBV12-4|few|TRBD1
TGTGCCAGCAGTTCCCATCGGACAGGGGTGAATCAGCCCCAGCATTTT
CASSSHRTGVNQPQHF
>TRBJ2-6|TRBV28|many|NA
TGTGCCAGCAGTTCCTCGGGCTCTGGGGCCAACGTCCTGACTTTC
CASSSSGSGANVLTF
>TRBJ1-6|TRBV7-2|few|NA
TGTGCCAGCAGCTCCACCCCACTAGGTGATTCACCCCTCCACTTT
CASSSTPLGDSPLHF
>TRBJ2-7|TRBV20-1|NA|TRBD1
TGCAGTGTCACGAGGGGGCTTTTCTCCTACGAGCAGTACTTC
CSVTRGLFSYEQYF
>TRBJ2-1|TRBV7-7|few|TRBD2
TGTGCCAGCAGCTTAGCAGCAGCGGGGGGGCCAGATGAGCAGTTCTTC
CASSLAAAGGPDEQFF
>TRBJ2-3|TRBV9|NA|NA
TGTGCCAGCAGCGTAGGCCGGACAGATACGCAGTATTTT
CASSVGRTDTQYF
>TRBJ1-1|TRBV11-2|many|NA
TGTGCCAGCAGCTTAGACGGCTACACTGAAGCTTTCTTT
CASSLDGYTEAFF
>TRBJ2-5|TRBV7-2|many|NA
TGTGCCAGCAGCTCCACCCCCACAGTTTTAGAGACCCAGTACTTC
CASSSTPTVLETQYF
>TRBJ1-2|TRBV5-1|many|TRBD1
TGCGCCAGCAGCACGCGGACAGGCCCTTCCCTTGATGGCTACACCTTC
CASSTRTGPSLDGYTF
>TRBJ1-2|TRBV12-3/TRBV12-4|many|NA
TGTGCCAGCAGTTTGGCCGGTAGAAACTATGGCTACACCTTC
CASSLAGRNYGYTF
>TRBJ1-2|TRBV19|NA|NA
TGTGCCAGTACCCCAATGGGATCGGACCGCGGCTACACCTTC
CASTPMGSDRGYTF
>TRBJ2-7|TRBV29-1|many|NA
TGCAGCGTAGGACAGCGGCGGTGGGAGCAGTACTTC
CSVGQRRWEQYF
>TRBJ2-6|TRBV7-3|many|NA
TGTGCCAGCAGCTTAGGTCGGGGGGCCAACGTCCTGACTTTC
CASSLGRGANVLTF
>TRBJ1-2|TRBV6-5|few|TRBD1
TGTGCCAGCAGTTACGGGACCGGGACAGGGAGAAACTATGGCTACACCTTC
CASSYGTGTGRNYGYTF
>TRBJ2-6|TRBV9|NA|NA
TGTGCCAGCAGCGCCAGGAACCAGGGGTTCTCTGGGGCCAACGTCCTGACTTTC
CASSARNQGFSGANVLTF
>TRBJ1-1|TRBV7-3|few|NA
TGTGCCAGCAGCTTAATGGCAGAAATGAACACTGAAGCTTTCTTT
CASSLMAEMNTEAFF
>TRBJ1-1|TRBV11-2|many|NA
TGTGCCAGCAGCTTTCTTCTGAACACTGAAGCTTTCTTT
CASSFLLNTEAFF
>TRBJ2-2|TRBV12-3/TRBV12-4|few|TRBD1
TGTGCCAGCACCCCGGACAGGTTCGGGGACACCGGGGAGCTGTTTTTT
CASTPDRFGDTGELFF
>TRBJ2-7|TRBV7-9|many|TRBD2
TGTGCCAGCAGCTTAGGGGGACTAGCGAACTCCTACGAGCAGTACTTC
CASSLGGLANSYEQYF
>TRBJ2-2|TRBV28|many|NA
TGTGCCAGCAGTCCTCCGAGAGGAGGGTGGGAGCTGTTTTTT
CASSPPRGGWELFF
>TRBJ2-2|TRBV5-4|NA|NA
TGTGCCAGCAGCGCCAGGCGGGTAACCGGGGAGCTGTTTTTT
CASSARRVTGELFF
>TRBJ1-1|TRBV27|many|NA
TGTGCCAGCAGGGGGCGGTACACTGAAGCTTTCTTT
CASRGRYTEAFF